The table lists the clone carrying this T cell receptor (beta chain) with many counts. The investigators amplified TCR beta CDR3 regions from RNA transcripts. Initially, a first-round RT-PCR of the TCR CDR3 employed the HTBI primer set. A single record per CDR3 protein comes from TCRdb applying MiXCR to the multiplex PCR reads. Here the sample spans some 300,000 distinct CDR3 sequences, roughly 14% being singletons. The sample is drawn from a study of T cells in Graves' hyperthyroidism and ophthalmopathy. The V gene lost 3 bases and the J gene lost 2 bases, with 11 bases spanning the gap. This CDR3 comprises 14 residues. In germline, CDR1 is MGHRA, CDR2 YSYEKL.

The chain is built from TRBV4-1 and TRBJ2-7; D is possibly TRBD1 or TRBD2 (5 bases each). The receptor was derived from a woman in her twenties or thirties with Graves' hyperthyroidism that later progressed to Graves' ophthalmopathy. Specimen: blood. The CDR3 bases are TGCGCCAGCAGCCAGAGGGACCTAACCTACGAGCAGTACTTC. Protein: CASSQRDLTYEQYF.